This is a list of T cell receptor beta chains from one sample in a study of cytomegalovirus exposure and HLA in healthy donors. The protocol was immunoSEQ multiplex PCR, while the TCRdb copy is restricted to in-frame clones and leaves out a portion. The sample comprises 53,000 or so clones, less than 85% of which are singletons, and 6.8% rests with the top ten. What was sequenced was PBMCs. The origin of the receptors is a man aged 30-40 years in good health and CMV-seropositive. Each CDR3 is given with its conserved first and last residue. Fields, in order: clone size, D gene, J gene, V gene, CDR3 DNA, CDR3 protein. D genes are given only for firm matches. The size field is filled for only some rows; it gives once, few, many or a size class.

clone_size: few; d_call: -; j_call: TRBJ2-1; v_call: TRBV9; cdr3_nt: TGTGCCAGCAGCTCGCGGACTATGGGGAATGAGCAGTTCTTC; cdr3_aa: CASSSRTMGNEQFF
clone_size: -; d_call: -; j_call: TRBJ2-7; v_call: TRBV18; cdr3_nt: TGTGCCAGCTCACCCCTCAGGGTTAGCTCACTCTCCTACGAGCAGTACTTC; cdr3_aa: CASSPLRVSSLSYEQYF
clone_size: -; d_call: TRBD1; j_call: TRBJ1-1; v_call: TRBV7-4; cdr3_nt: TGTGCCAGCAGCCACCGGGACAGGACTAAGAACACTGAAGCTTTCTTT; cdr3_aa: CASSHRDRTKNTEAFF
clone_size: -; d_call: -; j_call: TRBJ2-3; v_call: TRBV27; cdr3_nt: TGTGCCAGCAGTGAGACACGCACAGATACGCAGTATTTT; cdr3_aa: CASSETRTDTQYF
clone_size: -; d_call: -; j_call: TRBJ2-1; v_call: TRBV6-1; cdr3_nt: TGTGCCAGCAGTGAATCTTCTATGCGAGAGCAGTTCTTC; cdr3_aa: CASSESSMREQFF
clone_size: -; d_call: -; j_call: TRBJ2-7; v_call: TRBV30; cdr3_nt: TGTGCCTGGAGTGTAGCTGGGACAACCTACGAGCAGTACTTC; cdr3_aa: CAWSVAGTTYEQYF
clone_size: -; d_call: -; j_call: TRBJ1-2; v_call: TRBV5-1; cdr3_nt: TGCGCCAGCAGCTTGCAGGGGCAGGACTATGGCTACACCTTC; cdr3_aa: CASSLQGQDYGYTF
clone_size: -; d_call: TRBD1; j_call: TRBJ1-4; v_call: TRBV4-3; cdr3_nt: TGCGCCAGCAGCCAAGAACCTGCAGGGGGGAATGAAAAACTGTTTTTT; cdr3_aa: CASSQEPAGGNEKLFF
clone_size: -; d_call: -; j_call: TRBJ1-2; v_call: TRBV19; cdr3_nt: TGTGCCAGTAGTACCAACCCTGGCAGCGCTGGCTACACCTTC; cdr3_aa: CASSTNPGSAGYTF
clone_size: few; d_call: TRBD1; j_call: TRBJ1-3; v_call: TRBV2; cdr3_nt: TGTGCCAGCAGTGAGGGGACAGGTTACTCTGGAAACACCATATATTTT; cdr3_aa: CASSEGTGYSGNTIYF
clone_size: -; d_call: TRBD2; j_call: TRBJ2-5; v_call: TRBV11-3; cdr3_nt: TGTGCCAGCAGCCCGTTTGGGGGGGAGGCCCAGTACTTC; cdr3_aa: CASSPFGGEAQYF
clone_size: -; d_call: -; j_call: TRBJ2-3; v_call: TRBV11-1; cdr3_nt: TGTGCCAGCAGCTTCGAACAGCATACGCAGTATTTT; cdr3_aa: CASSFEQHTQYF
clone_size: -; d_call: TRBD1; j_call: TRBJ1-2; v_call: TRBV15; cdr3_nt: TGTGCCACCAGCACGCGACAGGGTATGGATAACTATGGCTACACCTTC; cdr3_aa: CATSTRQGMDNYGYTF
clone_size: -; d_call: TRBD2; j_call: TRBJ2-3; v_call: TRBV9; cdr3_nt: TGTGCCAGCAGCCCCAGCCTAACTAGCGGGGGTCGGGTCACAGATACGCAGTATTTT; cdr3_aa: CASSPSLTSGGRVTDTQYF
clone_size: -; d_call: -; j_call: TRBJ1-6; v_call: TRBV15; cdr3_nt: TGTGCCACCAGCAGAGATCGAACAGTAATGATCAGGGAGGAACCCCTCCACTTT; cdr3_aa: CATSRDRTVMIREEPLHF
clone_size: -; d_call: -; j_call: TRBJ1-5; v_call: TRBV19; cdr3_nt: TGTGCCAGTAGTATTGTGACCCCCGGAGGGTATAGCAATCAGCCCCAGCATTTT; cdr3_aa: CASSIVTPGGYSNQPQHF
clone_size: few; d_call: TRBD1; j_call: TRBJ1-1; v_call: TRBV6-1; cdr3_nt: TGTGCCAGCAAGAGGGGGCACACTGAAGCTTTCTTT; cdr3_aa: CASKRGHTEAFF
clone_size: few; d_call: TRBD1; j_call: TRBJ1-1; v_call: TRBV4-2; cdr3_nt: TGTGCCAGCAGCCGAATGGACAGGGGAAACACTGAAGCTTTCTTT; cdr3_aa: CASSRMDRGNTEAFF
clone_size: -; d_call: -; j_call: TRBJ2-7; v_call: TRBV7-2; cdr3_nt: TGTGCCAGCAGCTCTTCTGTTCTCTACGAGCAGTACTTC; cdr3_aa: CASSSSVLYEQYF
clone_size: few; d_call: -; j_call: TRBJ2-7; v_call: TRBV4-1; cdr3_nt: TGCGCCAGCAGCATAGGCCTTCTCGGGAACGAGCAGTACTTC; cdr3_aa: CASSIGLLGNEQYF
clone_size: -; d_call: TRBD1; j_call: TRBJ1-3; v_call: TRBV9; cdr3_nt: TGTGCCAGCAGCGTAGGGAGTGGAGTAGGGACAGGGGTAGGAAGCTTTGGAAACACCATATATTTT; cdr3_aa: CASSVGSGVGTGVGSFGNTIYF
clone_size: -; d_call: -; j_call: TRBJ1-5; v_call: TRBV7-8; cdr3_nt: TGTGCCAGCAGCTTAGCAGGGGATCAGCCCCAGCATTTT; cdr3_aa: CASSLAGDQPQHF
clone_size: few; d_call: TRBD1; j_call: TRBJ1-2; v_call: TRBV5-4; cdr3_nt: TGTGCCAGCAGCGCCCCGGACAGGGGCGAGGGCTACACCTTC; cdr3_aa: CASSAPDRGEGYTF
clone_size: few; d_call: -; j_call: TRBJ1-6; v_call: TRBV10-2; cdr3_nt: TGCGCCACTGGGGGCCTCAATTCACCCCTCCACTTT; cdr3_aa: CATGGLNSPLHF
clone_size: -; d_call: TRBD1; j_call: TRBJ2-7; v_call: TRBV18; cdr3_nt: TGTGCCAGCTCACCCGAGGACAGGATCTACGAGCAGTACTTC; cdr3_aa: CASSPEDRIYEQYF
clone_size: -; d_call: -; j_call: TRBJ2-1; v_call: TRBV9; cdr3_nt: TGTGCCAGCAGCGTACCACTGAGGAATGAGCAGTTCTTC; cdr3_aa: CASSVPLRNEQFF
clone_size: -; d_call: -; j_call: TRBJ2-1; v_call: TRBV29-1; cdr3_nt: TGCAGCGCAGACTTCCCGCAGTTCTTC; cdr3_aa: CSADFPQFF
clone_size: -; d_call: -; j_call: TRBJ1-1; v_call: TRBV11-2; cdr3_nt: TGTGCCAGCAGCTTAGTGGGGCGGATGAACACTGAAGCTTTCTTT; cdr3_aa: CASSLVGRMNTEAFF
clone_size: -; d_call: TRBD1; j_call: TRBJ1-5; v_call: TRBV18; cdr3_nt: TGTGCCAGCTCACCACTTGGACAGGGGCGGAATCAGCCCCAGCATTTT; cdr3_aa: CASSPLGQGRNQPQHF
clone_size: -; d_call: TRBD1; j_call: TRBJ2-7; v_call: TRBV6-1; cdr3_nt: TGTGCCAGCAGTGTGACAGGGGATGGCGAGCAGTACTTC; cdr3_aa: CASSVTGDGEQYF
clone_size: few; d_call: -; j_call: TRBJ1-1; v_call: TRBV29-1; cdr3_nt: TGCAGCGTTGAAGGAGACAGGCACCAGGCTGAAGCTTTCTTT; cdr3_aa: CSVEGDRHQAEAFF
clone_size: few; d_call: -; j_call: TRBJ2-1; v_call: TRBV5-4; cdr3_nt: TGTGCCAGCAGCTGGGGCAGGGACTCCGCTTACAATGAGCAGTTCTTC; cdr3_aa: CASSWGRDSAYNEQFF
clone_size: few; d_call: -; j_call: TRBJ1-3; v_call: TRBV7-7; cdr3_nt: TGTGCTAGCAGCTCCTTTCCGAAAGGGGCTACTGGAAACACCATATATTTT; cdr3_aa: CASSSFPKGATGNTIYF
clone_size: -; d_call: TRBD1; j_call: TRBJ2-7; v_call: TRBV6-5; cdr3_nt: TGTGCCAGCAGTCCCGGGACAGGGGACCCGAATCCCTTCCTCTTC; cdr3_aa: CASSPGTGDPNPFLF
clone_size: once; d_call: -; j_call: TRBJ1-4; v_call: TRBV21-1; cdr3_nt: TGTGCCAGCAGCAAAAAGACAGGGGCTAATGAAAAACTGTTTTTT; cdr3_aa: CASSKKTGANEKLFF
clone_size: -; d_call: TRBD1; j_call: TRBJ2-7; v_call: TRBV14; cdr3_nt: TGTGCCAGCAGCCGGGACAGTAGCTCCTACGAGCAGTACTTC; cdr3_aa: CASSRDSSSYEQYF
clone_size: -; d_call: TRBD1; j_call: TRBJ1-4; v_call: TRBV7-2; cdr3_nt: TGTGCCAGCAGCTTAAGGGCCGGACAGGGGTTTTTTGAAAAACTGTTTTTT; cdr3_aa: CASSLRAGQGFFEKLFF
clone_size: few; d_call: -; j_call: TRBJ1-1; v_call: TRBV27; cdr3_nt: TGTGCCAGCAGCTTAGAATACAGGGATAATGAAGCTTTCTTT; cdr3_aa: CASSLEYRDNEAFF
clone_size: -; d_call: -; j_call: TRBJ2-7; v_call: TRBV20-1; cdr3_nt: TGCATGATGGACAGCTCCTACGAGCAGTACTTC; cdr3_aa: CMMDSSYEQYF
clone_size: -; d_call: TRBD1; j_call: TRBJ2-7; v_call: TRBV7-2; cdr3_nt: TGTGCCAGCAGCTTAGGGGACAGGGGTTACGAGCAGTACTTC; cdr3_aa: CASSLGDRGYEQYF
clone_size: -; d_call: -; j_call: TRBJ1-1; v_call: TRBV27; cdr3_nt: TGTGCCAGCAGTTTATGGAGAGATAAAAACACTGAAGCTTTCTTT; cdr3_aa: CASSLWRDKNTEAFF
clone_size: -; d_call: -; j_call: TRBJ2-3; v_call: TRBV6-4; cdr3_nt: TGTGCCAGCAGTGCTAGCGGCACAGATACGCAGTATTTT; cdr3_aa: CASSASGTDTQYF
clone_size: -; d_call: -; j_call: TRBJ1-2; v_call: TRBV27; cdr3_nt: TGTGCCAGCAGTTTGGGGGCTACAGAACGCGGCTACACCTTC; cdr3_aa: CASSLGATERGYTF
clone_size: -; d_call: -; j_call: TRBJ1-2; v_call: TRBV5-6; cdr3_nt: TGTGCCAGCAGCACCGACAGGAACTATGGCTACACCTTC; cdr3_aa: CASSTDRNYGYTF
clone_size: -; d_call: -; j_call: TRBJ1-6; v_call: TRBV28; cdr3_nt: TGTGCCAGCAGTTTAGGGCCTGACTATAATTCACCCCTCCACTTT; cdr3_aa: CASSLGPDYNSPLHF
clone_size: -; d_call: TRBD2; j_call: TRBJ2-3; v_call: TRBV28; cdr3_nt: TGTGCCAGCAGTGGACGGACTAGCGGGGGGACAGATACGCAGTATTTT; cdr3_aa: CASSGRTSGGTDTQYF
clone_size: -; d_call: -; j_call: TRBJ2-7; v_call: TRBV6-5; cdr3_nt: TGTGCCAGCAGAGCATACTCCTACGAGCAGTACTTC; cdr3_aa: CASRAYSYEQYF
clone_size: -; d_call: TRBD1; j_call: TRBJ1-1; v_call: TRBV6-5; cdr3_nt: TGTGCCAGCAGCCGGGACAGGGGGTCGACTTTCTTT; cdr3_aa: CASSRDRGSTFF
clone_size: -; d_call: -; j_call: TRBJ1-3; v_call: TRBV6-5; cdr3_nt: TGTGCCAGCAGTTACTCGACTTCTGGAAACACCATATATTTT; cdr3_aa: CASSYSTSGNTIYF
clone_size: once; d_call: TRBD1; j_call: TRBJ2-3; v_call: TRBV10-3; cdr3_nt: TGTGCCATCAGGATTGGGACAGTTACAGATACGCAGTATTTT; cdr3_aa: CAIRIGTVTDTQYF
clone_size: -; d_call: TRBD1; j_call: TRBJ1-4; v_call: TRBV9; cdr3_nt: TGTGCCAGCAGCGTAGGACAGGGGGCTGAAAAACTGTTTTTT; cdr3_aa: CASSVGQGAEKLFF
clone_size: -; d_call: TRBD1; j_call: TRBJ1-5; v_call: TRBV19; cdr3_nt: TGTGCCAGTAGTGGCGGGACAGGAGACGCCGCACCCCAGCATTTT; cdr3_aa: CASSGGTGDAAPQHF
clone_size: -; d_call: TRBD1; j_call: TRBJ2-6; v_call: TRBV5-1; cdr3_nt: TGCGCCAGCAGCTTGGGACAGGGTCTTAGCTCTGGGGCCAACGTCCTGACTTTC; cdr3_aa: CASSLGQGLSSGANVLTF